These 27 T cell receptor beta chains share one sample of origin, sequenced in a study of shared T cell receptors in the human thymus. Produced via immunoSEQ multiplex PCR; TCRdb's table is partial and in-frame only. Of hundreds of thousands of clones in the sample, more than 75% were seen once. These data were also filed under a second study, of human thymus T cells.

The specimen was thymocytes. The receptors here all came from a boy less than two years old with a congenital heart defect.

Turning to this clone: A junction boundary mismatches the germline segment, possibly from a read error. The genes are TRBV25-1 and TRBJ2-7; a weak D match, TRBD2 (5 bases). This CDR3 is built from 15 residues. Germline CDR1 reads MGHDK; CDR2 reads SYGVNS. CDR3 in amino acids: CASSDPGVSSHEQYF. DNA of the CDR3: TGTGCCAGCAGTGACCCCGGGGTTTCCTCCCACGAGCAGTACTTC.

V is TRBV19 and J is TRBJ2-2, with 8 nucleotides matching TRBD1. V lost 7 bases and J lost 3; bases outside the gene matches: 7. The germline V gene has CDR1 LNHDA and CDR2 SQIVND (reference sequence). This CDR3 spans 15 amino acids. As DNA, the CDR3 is TGTGCCAGTACCCTGGACAGGGATGACACCGGGGAGCTGTTTTTT. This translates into CASTLDRDDTGELFF.

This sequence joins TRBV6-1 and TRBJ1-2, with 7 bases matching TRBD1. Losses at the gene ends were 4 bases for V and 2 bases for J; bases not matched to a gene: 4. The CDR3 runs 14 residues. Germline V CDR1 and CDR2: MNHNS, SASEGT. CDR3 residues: CASSGGRGNYGYTF. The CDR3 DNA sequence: TGTGCCAGCAGTGGTGGCAGGGGGAACTATGGCTACACCTTC.

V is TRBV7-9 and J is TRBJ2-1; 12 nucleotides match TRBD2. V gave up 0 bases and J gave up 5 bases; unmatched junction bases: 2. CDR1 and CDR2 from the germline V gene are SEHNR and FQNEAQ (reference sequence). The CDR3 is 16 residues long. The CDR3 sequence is CASSLAGTSGHNEQFF. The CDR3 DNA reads TGTGCCAGCAGCTTAGCGGGGACTAGCGGGCACAATGAGCAGTTCTTC. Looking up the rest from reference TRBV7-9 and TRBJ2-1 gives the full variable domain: DTGVSQNPRHKITKRGQNVTFRCDPISEHNRLYWYRQTLGQGPEFLTYFQNEAQLEKSRLLSDRFSAERPKGSFSTLEIQRTEQGDSAMYLCASSLAGTSGHNEQFFGPGTRLTVL.

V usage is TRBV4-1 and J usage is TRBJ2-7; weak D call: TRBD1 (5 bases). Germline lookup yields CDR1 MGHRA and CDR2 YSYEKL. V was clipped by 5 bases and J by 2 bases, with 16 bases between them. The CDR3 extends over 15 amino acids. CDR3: CASSRGSSLPYEQYF. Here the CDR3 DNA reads TGCGCCAGCAGCAGGGGCAGTAGCCTGCCCTACGAGCAGTACTTC.

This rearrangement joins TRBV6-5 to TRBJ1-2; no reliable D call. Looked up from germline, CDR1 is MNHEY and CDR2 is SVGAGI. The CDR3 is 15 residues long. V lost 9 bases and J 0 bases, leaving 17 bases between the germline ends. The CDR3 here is CASGGSGGSNYGYTF. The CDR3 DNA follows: TGTGCCAGTGGCGGATCTGGAGGTTCTAACTATGGCTACACCTTC.

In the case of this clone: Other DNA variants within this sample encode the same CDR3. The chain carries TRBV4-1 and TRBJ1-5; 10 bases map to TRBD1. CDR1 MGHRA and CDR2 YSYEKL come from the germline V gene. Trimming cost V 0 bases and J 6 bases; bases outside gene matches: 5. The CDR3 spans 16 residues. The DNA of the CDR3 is TGCGCCAGCAGCCAAGATGGGGGACAGGGGTCTCAGCCCCAGCATTTT. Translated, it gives CASSQDGGQGSQPQHF.

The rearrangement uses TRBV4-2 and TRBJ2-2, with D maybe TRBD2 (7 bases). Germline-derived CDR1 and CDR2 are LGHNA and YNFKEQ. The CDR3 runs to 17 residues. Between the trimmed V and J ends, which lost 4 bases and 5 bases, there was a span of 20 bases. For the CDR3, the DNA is TGTGCCAGCAGCCGAGCACCGGGGGGCAGGGAAACCGGGGAGCTGTTTTTT. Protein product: CASSRAPGGRETGELFF.

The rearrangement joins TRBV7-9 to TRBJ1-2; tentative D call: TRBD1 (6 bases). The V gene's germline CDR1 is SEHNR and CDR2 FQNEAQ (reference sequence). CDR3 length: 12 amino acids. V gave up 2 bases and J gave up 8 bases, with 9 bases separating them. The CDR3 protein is CASSLRGRGYTF. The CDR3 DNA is TGTGCCAGCAGCTTAAGGGGGAGAGGCTACACCTTC. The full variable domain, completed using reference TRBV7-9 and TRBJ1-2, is DTGVSQNPRHKITKRGQNVTFRCDPISEHNRLYWYRQTLGQGPEFLTYFQNEAQLEKSRLLSDRFSAERPKGSFSTLEIQRTEQGDSAMYLCASSLRGRGYTFGSGTRLTVV.

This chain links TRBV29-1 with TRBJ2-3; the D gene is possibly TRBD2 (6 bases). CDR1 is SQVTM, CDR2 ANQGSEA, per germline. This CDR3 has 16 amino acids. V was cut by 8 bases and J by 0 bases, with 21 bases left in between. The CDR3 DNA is TGCAGCCTGCGGGGATCAGGAACTATAAGCACAGATACGCAGTATTTT. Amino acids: CSLRGSGTISTDTQYF.

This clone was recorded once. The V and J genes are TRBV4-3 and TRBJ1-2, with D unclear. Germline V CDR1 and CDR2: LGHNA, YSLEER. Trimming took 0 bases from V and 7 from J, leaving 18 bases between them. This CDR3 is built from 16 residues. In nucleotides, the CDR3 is TGCGCCAGCAGCCAAGATTTGAGGTACGGGATTGGTGGCTACACCTTC. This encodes CASSQDLRYGIGGYTF.

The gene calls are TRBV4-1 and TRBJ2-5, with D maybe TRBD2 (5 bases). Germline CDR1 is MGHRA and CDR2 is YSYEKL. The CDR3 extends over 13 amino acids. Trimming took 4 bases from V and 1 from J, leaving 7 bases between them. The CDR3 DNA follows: TGCGCCAGCAGCCCCGGACTCCAAGAGACCCAGTACTTC. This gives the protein CASSPGLQETQYF.

Written as DNA, the CDR3 is TGTGCCAGCAGTTTACGGGGTGGGCAGGCGAAAAATAGCAATCAGCCCCAGCATTTT. Amino acid sequence: CASSLRGGQAKNSNQPQHF. The chain carries TRBV27 and TRBJ1-5; D gene unclear. Germline CDR1 and CDR2: MNHEY and SMNVEV (reference sequence). Trimming took off 2 bases at V and 0 bases at J, with 20 bases between the two ends. CDR3 length: 19 amino acids.

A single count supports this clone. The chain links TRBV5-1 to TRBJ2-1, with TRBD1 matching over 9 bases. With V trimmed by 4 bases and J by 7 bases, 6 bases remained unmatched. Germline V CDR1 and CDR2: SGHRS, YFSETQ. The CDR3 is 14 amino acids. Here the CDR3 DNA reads TGCGCCAGCAGCCCGGGACAGGGACCTAATGAGCAGTTCTTC. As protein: CASSPGQGPNEQFF.

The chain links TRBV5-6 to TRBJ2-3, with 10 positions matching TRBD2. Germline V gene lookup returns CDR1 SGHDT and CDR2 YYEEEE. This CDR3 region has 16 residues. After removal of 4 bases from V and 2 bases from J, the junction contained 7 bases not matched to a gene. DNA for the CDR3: TGTGCCAGCAGCCTTAAGCGGGGGGGCCTCACAGATACGCAGTATTTT. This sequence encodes CASSLKRGGLTDTQYF.

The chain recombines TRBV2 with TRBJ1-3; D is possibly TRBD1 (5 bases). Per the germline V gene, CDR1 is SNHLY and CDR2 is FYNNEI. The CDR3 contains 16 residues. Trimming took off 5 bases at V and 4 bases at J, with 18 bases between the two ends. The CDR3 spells CASSKRETARGNTIYF. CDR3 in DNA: TGTGCCAGCAGTAAGAGAGAGACAGCCAGAGGAAACACCATATATTTT. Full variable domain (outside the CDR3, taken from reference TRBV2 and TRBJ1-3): EPEVTQTPSHQVTQMGQEVILRCVPISNHLYFYWYRQILGQKVEFLVSFYNNEISEKSEIFDDQFSVERPDGSNFTLKIRSTKLEDSAMYFCASSKRETARGNTIYFGEGSWLTVV.

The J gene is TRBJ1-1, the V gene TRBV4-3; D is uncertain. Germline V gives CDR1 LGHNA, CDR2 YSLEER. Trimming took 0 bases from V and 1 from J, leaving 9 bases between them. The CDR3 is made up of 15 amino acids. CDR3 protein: CASSQEPRQNTEAFF. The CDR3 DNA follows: TGCGCCAGCAGCCAAGAACCGCGACAGAACACTGAAGCTTTCTTT.

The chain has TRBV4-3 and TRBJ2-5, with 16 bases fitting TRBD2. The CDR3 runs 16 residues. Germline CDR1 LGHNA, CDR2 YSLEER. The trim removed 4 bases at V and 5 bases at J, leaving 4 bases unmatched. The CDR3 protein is CASSRGLAGGQETQYF. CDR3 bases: TGCGCCAGCAGCCGGGGACTAGCGGGGGGGCAGGAGACCCAGTACTTC.

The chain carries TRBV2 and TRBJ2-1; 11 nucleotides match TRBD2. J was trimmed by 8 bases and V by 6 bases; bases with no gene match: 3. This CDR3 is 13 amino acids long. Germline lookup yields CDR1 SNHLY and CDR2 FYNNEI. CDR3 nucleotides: TGTGCCAGCAGCCTAGCGGGAGGAGATGAGCAGTTCTTC. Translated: CASSLAGGDEQFF.

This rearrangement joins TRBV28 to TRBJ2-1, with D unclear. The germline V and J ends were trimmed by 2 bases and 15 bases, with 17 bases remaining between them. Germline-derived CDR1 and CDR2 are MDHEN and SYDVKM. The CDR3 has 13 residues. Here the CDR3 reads CASSLRSGVGGFF. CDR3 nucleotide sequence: TGTGCCAGCAGTTTACGATCCGGCGTCGGCGGGTTCTTC.

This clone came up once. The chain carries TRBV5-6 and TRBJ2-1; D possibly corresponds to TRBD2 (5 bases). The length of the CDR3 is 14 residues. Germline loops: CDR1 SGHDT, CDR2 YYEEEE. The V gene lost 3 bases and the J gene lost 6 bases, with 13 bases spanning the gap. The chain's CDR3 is CASSWWTAPNEQFF. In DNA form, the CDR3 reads TGTGCCAGCAGCTGGTGGACTGCCCCCAATGAGCAGTTCTTC.

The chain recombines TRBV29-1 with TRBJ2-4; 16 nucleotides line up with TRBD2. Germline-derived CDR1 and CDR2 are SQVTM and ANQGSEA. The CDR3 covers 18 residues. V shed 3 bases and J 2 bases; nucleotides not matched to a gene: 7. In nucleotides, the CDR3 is TGCAGCGTTGATTTTGGGACTAGCGGGGGGGCCTCCAAAAACATTCAGTACTTC. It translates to CSVDFGTSGGASKNIQYF.

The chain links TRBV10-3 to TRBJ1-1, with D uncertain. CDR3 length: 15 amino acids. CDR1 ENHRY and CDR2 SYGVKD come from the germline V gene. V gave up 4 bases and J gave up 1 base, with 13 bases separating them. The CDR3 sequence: CAISGSLRENTEAFF. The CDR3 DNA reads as TGTGCCATCAGTGGTTCGTTACGAGAGAACACTGAAGCTTTCTTT.

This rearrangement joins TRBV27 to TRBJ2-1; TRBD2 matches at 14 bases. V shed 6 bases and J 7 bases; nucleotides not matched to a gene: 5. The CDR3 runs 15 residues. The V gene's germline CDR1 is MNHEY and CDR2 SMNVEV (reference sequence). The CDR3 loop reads CASRPGLAGANEQFF. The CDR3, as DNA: TGTGCCAGCAGGCCGGGACTAGCGGGAGCGAATGAGCAGTTCTTC.

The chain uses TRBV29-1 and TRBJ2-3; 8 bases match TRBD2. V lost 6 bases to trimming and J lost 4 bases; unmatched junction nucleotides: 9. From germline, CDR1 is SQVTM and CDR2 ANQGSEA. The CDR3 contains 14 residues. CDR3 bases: TGCAGCGTCGCCCCCCGAGCGGGGGCAGATACGCAGTATTTT. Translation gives CSVAPRAGADTQYF.

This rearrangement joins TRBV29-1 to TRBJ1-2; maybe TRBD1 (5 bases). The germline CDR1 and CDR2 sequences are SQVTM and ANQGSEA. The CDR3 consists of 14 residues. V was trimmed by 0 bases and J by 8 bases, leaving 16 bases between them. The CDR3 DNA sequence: TGCAGCGTTGAAGATTGGGGGAGGATTAGAGGCTACACCTTC. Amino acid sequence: CSVEDWGRIRGYTF.

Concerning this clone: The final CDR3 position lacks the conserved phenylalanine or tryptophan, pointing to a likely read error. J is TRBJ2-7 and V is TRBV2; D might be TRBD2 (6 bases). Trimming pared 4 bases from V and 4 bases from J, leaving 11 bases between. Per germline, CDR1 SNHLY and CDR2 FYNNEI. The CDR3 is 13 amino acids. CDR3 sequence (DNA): TGTGCCAGCAGTGGCGGACTACCTTACGAGCAGTACCTC. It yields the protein CASSGGLPYEQYL.